This TCR beta chain is drawn from a study of memory CD4+ T cells and cytomegalovirus serostatus. The study, taken as a whole, reports: CD4+ memory repertoires contained about 40% of the roughly 150 reported CMV TCRbeta sequences. Suggested: most of the CMV-linked TCR signature lies in CD4+ memory cells.

The sort gate was single viable CD3+CD4+CD8-CD45RO+ cells for memory CD4+ T cells. Measured with immunoSEQ multiplex PCR; TCRdb has only the in-frame clones, and not every one. The sample lists some 52,000 clones; roughly 78% were seen once. Comments on this clone: Its antigen is unidentified.

Per germline, CDR1 SNHLY and CDR2 FYNNEI. J was trimmed by 4 bases and V by 5 bases; bases with no gene match: 8. The CDR3 is 16 amino acids. The V call is TRBV2, the J call TRBJ2-6, with 7 nucleotides matching TRBD1. The sequencing input was memory CD4+ T cells from blood. This clonotype was sampled from an adult in good health and CMV-seronegative. The CDR3 DNA follows: TGTGCCAGCAGTACCGACAGGGCGAGAGGGGCCAACGTCCTGACTTTC. The encoded protein is CASSTDRARGANVLTF. The full variable domain, completed using reference TRBV2 and TRBJ2-6, is EPEVTQTPSHQVTQMGQEVILRCVPISNHLYFYWYRQILGQKVEFLVSFYNNEISEKSEIFDDQFSVERPDGSNFTLKIRSTKLEDSAMYFCASSTDRARGANVLTFGAGSRLTVL.